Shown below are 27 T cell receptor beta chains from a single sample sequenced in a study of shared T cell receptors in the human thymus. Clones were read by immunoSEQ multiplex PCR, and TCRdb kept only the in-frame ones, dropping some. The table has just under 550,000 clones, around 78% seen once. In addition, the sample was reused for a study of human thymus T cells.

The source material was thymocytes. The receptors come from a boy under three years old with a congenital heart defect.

The CDR3 region is CASSPGQGVDTQYF. CDR3 sequence (DNA): TGTGCCAGCAGTCCGGGACAGGGGGTGGATACGCAGTATTTT. The chain carries TRBV2 and TRBJ2-3; 11 positions match TRBD1. The CDR3 runs 14 residues. Per the germline V gene, CDR1 is SNHLY and CDR2 is FYNNEI. The V segment lost 5 bases and the J segment 6 bases; nucleotides outside the gene matches: 4.

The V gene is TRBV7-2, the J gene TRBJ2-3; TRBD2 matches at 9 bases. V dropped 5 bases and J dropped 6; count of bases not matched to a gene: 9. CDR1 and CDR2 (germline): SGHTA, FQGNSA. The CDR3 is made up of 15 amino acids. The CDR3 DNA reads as TGTGCCAGCAGCCACGGTAGCGGGAGCCCCGATACGCAGTATTTT. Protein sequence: CASSHGSGSPDTQYF.

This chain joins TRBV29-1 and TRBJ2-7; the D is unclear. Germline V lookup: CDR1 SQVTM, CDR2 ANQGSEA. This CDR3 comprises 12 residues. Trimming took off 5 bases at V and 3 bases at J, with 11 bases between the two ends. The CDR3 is CSVLASGYEQYF. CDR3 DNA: TGCAGCGTTTTAGCCAGTGGCTACGAGCAGTACTTC.

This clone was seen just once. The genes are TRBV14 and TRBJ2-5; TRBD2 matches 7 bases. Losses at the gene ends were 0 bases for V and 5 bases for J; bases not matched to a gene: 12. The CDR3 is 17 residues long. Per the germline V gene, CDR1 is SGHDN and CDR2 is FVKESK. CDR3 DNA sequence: TGTGCCAGCAGCCAAGACTCAAGGGAGGGAGGAGCTGAGACCCAGTACTTC. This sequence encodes CASSQDSREGGAETQYF. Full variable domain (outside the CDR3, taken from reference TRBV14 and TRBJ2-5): EAGVTQFPSHSVIEKGQTVTLRCDPISGHDNLYWYRRVMGKEIKFLLHFVKESKQDESGMPNNRFLAERTGGTYSTLKVQPAELEDSGVYFCASSQDSREGGAETQYFGPGTRLLVL.

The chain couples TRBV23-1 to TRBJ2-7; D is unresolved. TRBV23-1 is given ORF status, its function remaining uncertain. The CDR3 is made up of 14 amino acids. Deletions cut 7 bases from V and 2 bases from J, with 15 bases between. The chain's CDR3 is CASTRTRTPYEQYF. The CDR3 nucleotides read TGCGCCAGCACCCGAACACGTACACCCTACGAGCAGTACTTC.

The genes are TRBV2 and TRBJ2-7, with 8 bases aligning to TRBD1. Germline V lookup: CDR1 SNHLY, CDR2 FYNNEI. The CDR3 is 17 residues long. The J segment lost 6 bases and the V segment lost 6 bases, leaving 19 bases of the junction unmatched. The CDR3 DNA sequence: TGTGCCAGCAGATGGGGCCCGGGACAGGCCCAGCTGGGCGAGCAGTACTTC. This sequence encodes CASRWGPGQAQLGEQYF.

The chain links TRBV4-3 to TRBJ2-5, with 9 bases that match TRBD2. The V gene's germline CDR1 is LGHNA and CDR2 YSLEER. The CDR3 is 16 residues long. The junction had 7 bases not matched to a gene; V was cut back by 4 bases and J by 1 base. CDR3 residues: CASSRRSSGIQETQYF. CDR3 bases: TGCGCCAGCAGCCGTAGGTCTAGCGGGATCCAAGAGACCCAGTACTTC.

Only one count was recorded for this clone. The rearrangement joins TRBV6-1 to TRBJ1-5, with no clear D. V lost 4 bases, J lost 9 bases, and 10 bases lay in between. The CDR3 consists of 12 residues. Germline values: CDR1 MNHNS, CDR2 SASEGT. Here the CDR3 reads CASSGRLRPQHF. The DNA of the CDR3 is TGTGCCAGCAGTGGGAGGTTACGGCCCCAGCATTTT.

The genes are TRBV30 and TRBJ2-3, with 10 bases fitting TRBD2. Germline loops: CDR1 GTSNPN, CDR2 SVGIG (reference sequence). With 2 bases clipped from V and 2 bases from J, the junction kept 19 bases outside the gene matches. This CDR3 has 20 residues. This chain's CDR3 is CAWSTVYLISGRAATDTQYF. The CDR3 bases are TGTGCCTGGAGTACCGTCTACCTTATCAGCGGGAGGGCTGCCACAGATACGCAGTATTTT.

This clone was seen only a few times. In nucleotides, the CDR3 is TGTGCCAGCAGCCAAGAAAAGCGGGAGCCGGGAGAGACCCAGTACTTC. Its protein is CASSQEKREPGETQYF. The chain employs TRBV4-2 and TRBJ2-5, with 8 bases identical to TRBD2. The V segment lost 0 bases and the J segment 4 bases; nucleotides outside the gene matches: 7. CDR1 and CDR2 (germline): LGHNA, YNFKEQ. The CDR3 is 16 residues long.

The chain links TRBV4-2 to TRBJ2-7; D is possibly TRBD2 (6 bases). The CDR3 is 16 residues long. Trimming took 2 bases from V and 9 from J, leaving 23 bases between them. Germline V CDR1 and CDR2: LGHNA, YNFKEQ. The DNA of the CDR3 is TGTGCCAGCAGCCAACCAAGACTAGTAGGGGAGAATGGGCAGTACTTC. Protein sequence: CASSQPRLVGENGQYF.

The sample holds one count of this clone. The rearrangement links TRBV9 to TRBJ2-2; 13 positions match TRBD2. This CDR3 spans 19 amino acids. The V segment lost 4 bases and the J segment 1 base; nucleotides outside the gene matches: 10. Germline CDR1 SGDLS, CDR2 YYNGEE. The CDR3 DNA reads TGTGCCAGCAGCTTCAGTCCGGGACTAGCGGGACTGAACACCGGGGAGCTGTTTTTT. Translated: CASSFSPGLAGLNTGELFF.

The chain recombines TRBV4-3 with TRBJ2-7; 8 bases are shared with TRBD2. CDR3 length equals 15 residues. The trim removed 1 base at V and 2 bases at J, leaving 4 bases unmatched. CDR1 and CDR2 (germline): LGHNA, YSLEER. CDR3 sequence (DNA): TGCGCCAGCAGCCAAGGTATCGGGAGGGCCTACGAGCAGTACTTC. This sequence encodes CASSQGIGRAYEQYF.

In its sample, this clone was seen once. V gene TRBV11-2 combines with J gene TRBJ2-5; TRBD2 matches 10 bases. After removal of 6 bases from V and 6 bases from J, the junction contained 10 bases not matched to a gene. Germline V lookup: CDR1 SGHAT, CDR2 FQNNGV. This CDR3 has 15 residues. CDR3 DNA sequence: TGTGCCAGCAGGGAACCGGGACTAGCGTGGCAGACCCAGTACTTC. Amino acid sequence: CASREPGLAWQTQYF.

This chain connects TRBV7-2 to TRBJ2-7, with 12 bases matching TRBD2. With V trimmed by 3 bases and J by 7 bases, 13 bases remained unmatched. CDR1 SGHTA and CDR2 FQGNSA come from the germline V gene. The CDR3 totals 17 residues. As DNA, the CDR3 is TGTGCCAGCAGCTTGGCTAGCGGGAGGGCCCCTCGGCGGGAGCAGTACTTC. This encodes CASSLASGRAPRREQYF.

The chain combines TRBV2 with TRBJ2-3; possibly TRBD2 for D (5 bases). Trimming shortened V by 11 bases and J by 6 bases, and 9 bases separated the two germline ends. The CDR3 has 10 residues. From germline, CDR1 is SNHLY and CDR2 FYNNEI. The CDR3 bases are TGTGCCGGCAAGCGGGATACGCAGTATTTT. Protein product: CAGKRDTQYF. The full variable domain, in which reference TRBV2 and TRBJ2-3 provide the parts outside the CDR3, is EPEVTQTPSHQVTQMGQEVILRCVPISNHLYFYWYRQILGQKVEFLVSFYNNEISEKSEIFDDQFSVERPDGSNFTLKIRSTKLEDSAMYFCAGKRDTQYFGPGTRLTVL.

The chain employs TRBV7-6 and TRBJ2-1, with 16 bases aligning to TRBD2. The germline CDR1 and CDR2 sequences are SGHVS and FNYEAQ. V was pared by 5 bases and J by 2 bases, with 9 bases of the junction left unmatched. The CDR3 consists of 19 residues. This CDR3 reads CASSTHPGTSGRAYNEQFF. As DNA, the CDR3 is TGTGCCAGCAGCACTCACCCAGGGACTAGCGGGAGGGCCTACAATGAGCAGTTCTTC.

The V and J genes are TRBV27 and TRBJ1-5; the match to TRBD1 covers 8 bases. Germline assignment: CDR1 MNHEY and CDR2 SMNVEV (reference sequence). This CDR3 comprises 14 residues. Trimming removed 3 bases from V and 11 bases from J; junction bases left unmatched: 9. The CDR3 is CASSLRQGARTQHF. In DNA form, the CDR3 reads TGTGCCAGCAGTTTGAGGCAGGGGGCTCGTACCCAGCATTTT.

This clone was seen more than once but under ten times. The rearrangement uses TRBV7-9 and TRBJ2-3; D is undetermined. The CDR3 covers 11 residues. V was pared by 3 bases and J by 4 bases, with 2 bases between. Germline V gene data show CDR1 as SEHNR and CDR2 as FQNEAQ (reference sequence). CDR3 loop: CASSFADTQYF. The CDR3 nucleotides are TGTGCCAGCAGCTTCGCAGATACGCAGTATTTT.

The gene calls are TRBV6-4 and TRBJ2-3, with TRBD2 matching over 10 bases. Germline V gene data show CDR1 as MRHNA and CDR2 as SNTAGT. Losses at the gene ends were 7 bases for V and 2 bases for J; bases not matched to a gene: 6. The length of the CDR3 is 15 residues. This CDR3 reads CASKRSGRVTDTQYF. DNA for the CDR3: TGTGCCAGCAAAAGAAGCGGGAGGGTCACAGATACGCAGTATTTT.

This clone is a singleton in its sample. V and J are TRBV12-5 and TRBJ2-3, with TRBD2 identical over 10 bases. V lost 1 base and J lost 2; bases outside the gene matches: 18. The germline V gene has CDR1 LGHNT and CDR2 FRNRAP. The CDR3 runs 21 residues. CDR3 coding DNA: TGTGCTAGTGGTTTGGAAAAAGGGCTAGCGGGAGTTGTGGGACCCACAGATACGCAGTATTTT. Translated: CASGLEKGLAGVVGPTDTQYF.

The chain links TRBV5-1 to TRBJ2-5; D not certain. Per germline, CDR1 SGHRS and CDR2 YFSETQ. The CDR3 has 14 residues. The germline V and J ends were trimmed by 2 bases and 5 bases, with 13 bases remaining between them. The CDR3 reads CASSFPPDGETQYF. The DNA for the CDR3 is TGCGCCAGCAGCTTCCCTCCCGACGGGGAGACCCAGTACTTC.

The CDR3 region has the DNA TGTGCCTGGAGTCGTCTACAGGGGGCTGGAAACACCATATATTTT. Translated, it gives CAWSRLQGAGNTIYF. The rearrangement joins TRBV30 to TRBJ1-3; 8 bases are a match to TRBD1. The CDR3 length is 15 residues. The germline gives CDR1 GTSNPN, CDR2 SVGIG (reference sequence). V gave up 2 bases and J gave up 2 bases; unmatched junction bases: 5.

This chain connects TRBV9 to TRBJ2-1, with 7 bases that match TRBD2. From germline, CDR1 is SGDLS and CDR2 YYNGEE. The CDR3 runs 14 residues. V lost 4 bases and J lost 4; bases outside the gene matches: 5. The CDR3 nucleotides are TGTGCCAGCAGCCCCAATAGCGGGTACAATGAGCAGTTCTTC. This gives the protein CASSPNSGYNEQFF.

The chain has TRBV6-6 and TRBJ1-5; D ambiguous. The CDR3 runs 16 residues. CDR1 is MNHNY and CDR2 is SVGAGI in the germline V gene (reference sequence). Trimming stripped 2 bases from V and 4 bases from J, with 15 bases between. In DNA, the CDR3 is TGTGCCAGCAGTTACCGGGATTCACCCTCGAATCAGCCCCAGCATTTT. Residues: CASSYRDSPSNQPQHF.

This chain's CDR3 is CASSLPPLAGPHIQYF. The CDR3 DNA follows: TGTGCCAGCAGCTTGCCACCACTAGCGGGGCCTCATATACAGTACTTC. The J gene is TRBJ2-7, the V gene TRBV7-2; 10 bases map to TRBD2. From germline, CDR1 is SGHTA and CDR2 FQGNSA. V was pared by 3 bases and J by 10 bases, with 15 bases of the junction left unmatched. The CDR3 is 16 residues long.

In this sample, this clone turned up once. CDR3 region: CASSLGQEEVESTDTQYF. The DNA of the CDR3 is TGTGCCAGCAGCTTGGGACAGGAGGAGGTTGAGAGCACAGATACGCAGTATTTT. The rearrangement links TRBV7-8 to TRBJ2-3; 8 bases are shared with TRBD1. CDR1 and CDR2 (germline): SGHVS, FQNEAQ. After removal of 3 bases from V and 0 bases from J, the junction contained 11 bases not matched to a gene. This CDR3 comprises 18 residues.